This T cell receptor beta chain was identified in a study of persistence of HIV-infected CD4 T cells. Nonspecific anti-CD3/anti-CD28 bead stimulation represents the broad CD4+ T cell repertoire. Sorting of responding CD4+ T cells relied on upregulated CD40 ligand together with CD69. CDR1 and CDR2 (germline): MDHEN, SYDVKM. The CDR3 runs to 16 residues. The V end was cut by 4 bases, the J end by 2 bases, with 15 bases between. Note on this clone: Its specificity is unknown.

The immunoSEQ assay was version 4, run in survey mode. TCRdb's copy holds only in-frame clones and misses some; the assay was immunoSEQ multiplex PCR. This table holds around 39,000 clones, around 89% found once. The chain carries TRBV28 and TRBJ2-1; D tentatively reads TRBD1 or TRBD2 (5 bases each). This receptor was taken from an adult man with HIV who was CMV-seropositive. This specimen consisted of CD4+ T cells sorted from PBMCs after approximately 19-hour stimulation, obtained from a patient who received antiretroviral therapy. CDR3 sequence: CASSSMPGPPYNEQFF. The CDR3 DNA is TGTGCCAGCAGTTCGATGCCGGGACCTCCCTACAATGAGCAGTTCTTC.